This T cell receptor beta chain was recovered during a study of cytomegalovirus exposure and HLA in healthy donors. Amplification used 60 Vbeta primers and 13 Jbeta primers. Profiled with immunoSEQ multiplex PCR; TCRdb holds only in-frame clones, not every one. In the table there are around 130,000 clones, around 76% of which are singletons. The CDR3 loop spans 12 amino acids. Looked up from germline, CDR1 is SGHRS and CDR2 is YFSETQ. V was shortened by 7 bases and J by 9 bases, with 14 bases between the two germline ends. In its sample, this clone was seen once. The sample was PBMCs. The receptor's source is a woman between 45 and 60 years old in good health and CMV-seronegative. The V call is TRBV5-1, the J call TRBJ2-1; a possible D gene is TRBD1 (6 bases). CDR3 protein: CASQNRVLEQFF. CDR3 sequence (DNA): TGCGCCAGCCAGAACAGGGTTCTTGAGCAGTTCTTC.